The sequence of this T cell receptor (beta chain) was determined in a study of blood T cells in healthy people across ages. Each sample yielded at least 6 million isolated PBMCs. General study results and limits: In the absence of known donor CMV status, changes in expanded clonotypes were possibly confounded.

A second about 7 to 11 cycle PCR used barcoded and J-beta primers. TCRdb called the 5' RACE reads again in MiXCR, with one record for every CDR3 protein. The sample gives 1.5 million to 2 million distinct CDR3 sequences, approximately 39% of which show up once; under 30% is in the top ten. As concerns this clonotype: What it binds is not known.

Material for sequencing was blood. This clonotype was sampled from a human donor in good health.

CDR3 nucleotides: TGCGCCAGCAGCTCGGGGGGACAGGGGAACGAGCAGTACTTC. Translated: CASSSGGQGNEQYF. V and J are TRBV5-1 and TRBJ2-7, with 10 nucleotides matching TRBD1. Germline values: CDR1 SGHRS, CDR2 YFSETQ. V shed 3 bases, J shed 5 bases, and the junction held 5 bases outside the gene matches. CDR3 size: 14 residues.